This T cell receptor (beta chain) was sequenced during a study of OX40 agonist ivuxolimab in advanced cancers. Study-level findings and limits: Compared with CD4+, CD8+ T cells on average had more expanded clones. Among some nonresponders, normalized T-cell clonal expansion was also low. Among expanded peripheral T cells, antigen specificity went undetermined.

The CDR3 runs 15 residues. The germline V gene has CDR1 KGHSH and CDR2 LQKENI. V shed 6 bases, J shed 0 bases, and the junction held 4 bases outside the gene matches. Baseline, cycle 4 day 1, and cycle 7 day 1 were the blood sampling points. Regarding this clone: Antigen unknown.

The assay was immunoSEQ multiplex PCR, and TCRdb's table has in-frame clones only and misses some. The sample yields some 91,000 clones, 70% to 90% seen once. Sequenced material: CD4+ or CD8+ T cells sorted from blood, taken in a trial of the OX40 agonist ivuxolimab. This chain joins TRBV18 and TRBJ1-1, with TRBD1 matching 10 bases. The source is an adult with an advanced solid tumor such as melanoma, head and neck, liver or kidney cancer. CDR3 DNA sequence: TGTGCCAGCTCGCGACAGGGGGCTTTGAACACTGAAGCTTTCTTT. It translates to CASSRQGALNTEAFF.